These T cell receptor beta chains were read from a single sample in a study of brain T cells in children with intractable seizures. Produced via immunoSEQ multiplex PCR; TCRdb's table is partial and in-frame only. This table holds 340,000 or so clones, 85% to 95% found once. Sequencing was performed on peripheral blood, taken about 5 months after surgery. The receptors were gathered from a boy younger than two with tuberous sclerosis and intractable seizures. The conserved cysteine and the conserved F or W are not part of the CDR3 here.

J gene | V gene | CDR3 protein
TRBJ2-3 | TRBV4-2 | ASSQGGLGTDTQY
TRBJ2-1 | TRBV19 | ASMGLHSGNEQF
TRBJ2-1 | TRBV19 | ASTPPERESSNEQF
TRBJ2-7 | TRBV12-3/TRBV12-4 | ASIGSSSYEQY
TRBJ1-2 | TRBV29-1 | SVEDYGYT
TRBJ2-7 | TRBV12-5 | ASGLVLAGGSYEQY
TRBJ2-7 | TRBV29-1 | SVEGEGASSYEQY
TRBJ1-3 | TRBV28 | ASSLYDVVSGNTIY
TRBJ2-3 | TRBV11-3 | ASNKGLDTDTQY
TRBJ2-5 | TRBV30 | AWSVGRKTQY
TRBJ2-4 | TRBV9 | ASSVGGKNIQY
TRBJ1-5 | TRBV5-8 | ASSLPGPKPQH
TRBJ1-1 | TRBV27 | ASSLGGVGAWNTEAF
TRBJ1-1 | TRBV19 | ASRINPTGMNTEAF
TRBJ1-2 | TRBV6-5 | ASSYSTGPNYGYT
TRBJ2-3 | TRBV20-1 | SAPSRDTQY
TRBJ1-5 | TRBV2 | ASRRQGGQPQH
TRBJ1-4 | TRBV6-2/TRBV6-3 | ASSSPPGRTNEKLF
TRBJ2-2 | TRBV29-1 | SPTRLAGRRTGELF
TRBJ2-5 | TRBV7-2 | ASSLAGGPIETQY
TRBJ1-1 | TRBV7-8 | ASSLASRDPEAF
TRBJ1-1 | TRBV7-9 | ASSLAAIPNTEAF